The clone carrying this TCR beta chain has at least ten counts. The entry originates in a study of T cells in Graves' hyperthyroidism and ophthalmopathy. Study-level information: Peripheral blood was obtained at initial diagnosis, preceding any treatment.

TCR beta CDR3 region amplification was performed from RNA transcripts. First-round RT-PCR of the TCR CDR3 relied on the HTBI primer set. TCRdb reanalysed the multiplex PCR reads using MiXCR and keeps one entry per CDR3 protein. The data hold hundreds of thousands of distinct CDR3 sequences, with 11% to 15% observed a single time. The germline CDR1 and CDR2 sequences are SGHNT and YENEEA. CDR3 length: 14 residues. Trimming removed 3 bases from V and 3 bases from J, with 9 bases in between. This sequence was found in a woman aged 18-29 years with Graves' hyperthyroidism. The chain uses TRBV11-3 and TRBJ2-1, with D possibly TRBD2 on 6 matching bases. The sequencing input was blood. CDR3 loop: CASSFAGYYNEQFF. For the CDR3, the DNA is TGTGCCAGCAGCTTCGCGGGATACTACAATGAGCAGTTCTTC.